A single sample is the source of the 27 T cell receptor beta chains below, sequenced in a study of technical replicates of blood from a handful of donors. Sequenced by immunoSEQ multiplex PCR; TCRdb stores in-frame clones only, minus some. The sample includes approximately 73,000 clones, 90% to 95% seen only once; the top ten take 0.37%. Input material: T cells isolated from PBMCs. These receptors were taken from a human donor in good health.

This clone was recorded once. The CDR3 DNA follows: TGTGCCAGCAGCTCTAGCGGGATCGAGGAGACCCAGTACTTC. It yields the protein CASSSSGIEETQYF. This chain uses TRBV7-3 with TRBJ2-5, with 9 positions matching TRBD2. CDR3 length: 14 residues. V shed 4 bases and J 5 bases; nucleotides not matched to a gene: 5. Germline CDR1 and CDR2: SGHTA and FQGTGA. Looking up the rest from reference TRBV7-3 and TRBJ2-5 gives the full variable domain: GAGVSQTPSNKVTEKGKYVELRCDPISGHTALYWYRQSLGQGPEFLIYFQGTGAADDSGLPNDRFFAVRPEGSVSTLKIQRTERGDSAVYLCASSSSGIEETQYFGPGTRLLVL.

The chain employs TRBV2 and TRBJ2-7; 11 nucleotides agree with TRBD2. There are 16 residues in the CDR3. Looked up from germline, CDR1 is SNHLY and CDR2 is FYNNEI. The trim removed 3 bases at V and 1 base at J, leaving 5 bases unmatched. Here the CDR3 reads CASSDRLAGGSYEQYF. Here the CDR3 DNA reads TGTGCCAGCAGTGATCGTCTAGCGGGAGGATCCTACGAGCAGTACTTC.

The count of this clone is one. The chain is built from TRBV2 and TRBJ1-5; D possibly corresponds to TRBD1 (5 bases). Trimming removed 7 bases at V and 1 base at J, with 11 bases between. CDR3 length: 14 residues. CDR1 SNHLY and CDR2 FYNNEI come from the germline V gene. CDR3 in DNA: TGTGCCAGCAACCAGGGTACGAGCAATCAGCCCCAGCATTTT. Protein sequence: CASNQGTSNQPQHF.

The genes are TRBV7-2 and TRBJ2-7, with 7 bases matching TRBD1. Germline lookup yields CDR1 SGHTA and CDR2 FQGNSA. V lost 6 bases and J lost 3; bases outside the gene matches: 8. CDR3 size: 14 residues. The CDR3 protein is CASSFPGQNYEQYF. In DNA, the CDR3 is TGTGCCAGCAGTTTTCCGGGACAGAACTACGAGCAGTACTTC.

J is TRBJ1-1 and V is TRBV7-2; TRBD1 aligns across 10 bases. There are 15 residues in the CDR3. The germline gives CDR1 SGHTA, CDR2 FQGNSA. Germline trimming cut 2 bases from V and 5 bases from J; bases unmatched to any gene: 5. For the CDR3, the DNA is TGTGCCAGCAGCTTACCGGGACAGGGGTTAACTGAAGCTTTCTTT. Translated: CASSLPGQGLTEAFF.

The gene calls are TRBV19 and TRBJ2-1, with D tentatively TRBD1 (5 bases). CDR1 and CDR2 (germline): LNHDA, SQIVND (reference sequence). V gave up 7 bases and J gave up 1 base, with 11 bases separating them. This CDR3 region has 14 residues. CDR3 nucleotide sequence: TGTGCCAGTACCCAGGGCCTGTCCTACAATGAGCAGTTCTTC. Translation: CASTQGLSYNEQFF. Full variable domain (missing parts from reference TRBV19 and TRBJ2-1): DGGITQSPKYLFRKEGQNVTLSCEQNLNHDAMYWYRQDPGQGLRLIYYSQIVNDFQKGDIAEGYSVSREKKESFPLTVTSAQKNPTAFYLCASTQGLSYNEQFFGPGTRLTVL.

This rearrangement joins TRBV11-2 to TRBJ2-7; 8 nucleotides agree with TRBD1. CDR1 SGHAT and CDR2 FQNNGV come from the germline V gene. The CDR3 contains 15 residues. With V trimmed by 0 bases and J by 3 bases, 4 bases remained unmatched. CDR3 residues: CASSLDQGAFYEQYF. The CDR3 nucleotides read TGTGCCAGCAGCTTAGATCAGGGGGCTTTCTACGAGCAGTACTTC.

CDR3 nucleotides: TGTGCCAGCAGTTATCGGGATGATCAGCCCCAGCATTTT. It encodes CASSYRDDQPQHF. The rearrangement uses TRBV6-5 and TRBJ1-5; no definite D call. The length of the CDR3 is 13 residues. Trimming pared 3 bases from V and 5 bases from J, leaving 8 bases between. The V gene's germline CDR1 is MNHEY and CDR2 SVGAGI.

This sequence joins TRBV10-3 and TRBJ2-3; 10 positions match TRBD2. The germline V gene encodes CDR1 ENHRY and CDR2 SYGVKD. V trimming: 2 bases; J trimming: 5 bases; junction bases outside the gene matches: 4. There are 15 residues in the CDR3. The CDR3, as DNA: TGTGCCATCAGTGAGCTAGCGGGAGTAGGAGATACGCAGTATTTT. Translated: CAISELAGVGDTQYF.

This chain connects TRBV5-1 to TRBJ2-1; the match to TRBD2 covers 7 bases. V lost 7 bases, J lost 7 bases, and 11 bases stayed unmatched. Germline V gives CDR1 SGHRS, CDR2 YFSETQ. CDR3 length: 14 amino acids. Here the CDR3 DNA reads TGCGCCAGCGGGTCTAGCGGTCAGAGGAATGAGCAGTTCTTC. Its protein is CASGSSGQRNEQFF.

Concerning this clone itself: Other DNA variants within this sample encode the same CDR3. This chain links TRBV6-5 with TRBJ1-3; D is unresolved. Trimming cost V 8 bases and J 0 bases, with 5 bases left between them. Germline V lookup: CDR1 MNHEY, CDR2 SVGAGI. The CDR3 spans 12 residues. This CDR3 reads CASRSSGNTIYF. The CDR3 coding sequence is TGTGCCAGCCGGTCCTCTGGAAACACCATATATTTT.

The V and J genes are TRBV6-1 and TRBJ2-7; D gene ambiguous. There are 14 residues in the CDR3. V was pared by 2 bases and J by 2 bases, with 10 bases between. The germline CDR1 and CDR2 sequences are MNHNS and SASEGT. CDR3 in amino acids: CASSEITAAYEQYF. CDR3 nucleotide sequence: TGTGCCAGCAGTGAAATTACAGCAGCCTACGAGCAGTACTTC.

V is TRBV7-3 and J is TRBJ2-1; D is unclear. From germline, CDR1 is SGHTA and CDR2 FQGTGA. V was shortened by 6 bases and J by 6 bases, with 6 bases between the two germline ends. The CDR3 is made up of 11 amino acids. The CDR3 nucleotides are TGTGCCAGCAGTAATTTCAATGAGCAGTTCTTC. As protein: CASSNFNEQFF.

The rearrangement links TRBV7-3 to TRBJ1-1, with 9 bases matching TRBD1. V lost 2 bases and J lost 1; bases outside the gene matches: 5. The CDR3 sequence is 16 residues long. The germline CDR1 and CDR2 sequences are SGHTA and FQGTGA. The CDR3 is CASSLGTGSGNTEAFF. The DNA of the CDR3 is TGTGCCAGCAGCTTAGGGACAGGGTCGGGGAACACTGAAGCTTTCTTT.

V usage is TRBV10-3 and J usage is TRBJ2-7; 10 bases are a match to TRBD1. CDR1 and CDR2 from the germline V gene are ENHRY and SYGVKD. Trimming removed 0 bases from V and 5 bases from J; junction bases left unmatched: 7. The CDR3 totals 16 residues. The CDR3 DNA sequence: TGTGCCATCAGTGAGTCGACGAGGGACAGGGGCGACGAGCAGTACTTC. Protein sequence: CAISESTRDRGDEQYF.

The J gene is TRBJ2-5, the V gene TRBV5-4, with TRBD2 identical over 9 bases. Unmatched junction bases numbered 7, after V lost 2 bases and J lost 2 bases. This CDR3 contains 16 residues. Germline V gene lookup returns CDR1 SGHNT and CDR2 YYREEE (reference sequence). This CDR3 is CASSFPGLAVQETQYF. The CDR3 nucleotides read TGTGCCAGCAGCTTCCCGGGACTAGCTGTTCAAGAGACCCAGTACTTC. The full variable domain, rest sourced from reference TRBV5-4 and TRBJ2-5, is ETGVTQSPTHLIKTRGQQVTLRCSSQSGHNTVSWYQQALGQGPQFIFQYYREEENGRGNFPPRFSGLQFPNYSSELNVNALELDDSALYLCASSFPGLAVQETQYFGPGTRLLVL.

V gene TRBV6-5 combines with J gene TRBJ2-1; D unresolved. V was clipped by 4 bases and J by 5 bases, with 3 bases between them. This CDR3 is built from 11 residues. Germline V lookup: CDR1 MNHEY, CDR2 SVGAGI. The CDR3 sequence: CASSSNNEQFF. DNA of the CDR3: TGTGCCAGCAGTTCCAACAATGAGCAGTTCTTC.

This clone turned up a few times. The rearrangement links TRBV10-1 to TRBJ2-2; 8 bases line up with TRBD1. The V gene's germline CDR1 is WNHNN and CDR2 SYGVQD (reference sequence). CDR3 length equals 14 residues. The trim removed 6 bases at V and 1 base at J, leaving 1 base unmatched. The CDR3, as DNA: TGCGCCAGCAGGGGGACAGGGAACACCGGGGAGCTGTTTTTT. Translation: CASRGTGNTGELFF.

The chain links TRBV19 to TRBJ2-7; 7 bases fit TRBD2. Germline lookup yields CDR1 LNHDA and CDR2 SQIVND (reference sequence). Trimming removed 5 bases from V and 0 bases from J; junction bases left unmatched: 1. The CDR3 has 13 residues. CDR3 nucleotides: TGTGCCAGTAGTCAGCGGGGCTCCTACGAGCAGTACTTC. Residues: CASSQRGSYEQYF.

The chain recombines TRBV2 with TRBJ2-1; D unclear. The length of the CDR3 is 15 residues. Germline CDR1 SNHLY, CDR2 FYNNEI. V lost 7 bases and J lost 6, with 19 bases in between. The CDR3 bases are TGTGCCAGCAATCCCCCCAAAGAGGAGTTCAATGAGCAGTTCTTC. As protein: CASNPPKEEFNEQFF.

J is TRBJ2-7 and V is TRBV2, with 8 bases identical to TRBD2. The CDR3 is 15 residues long. The germline V gene encodes CDR1 SNHLY and CDR2 FYNNEI. Losses at the gene ends were 3 bases for V and 1 base for J; bases not matched to a gene: 5. CDR3: CASSDLAGGSYEQYF. CDR3 coding DNA: TGTGCCAGCAGTGATCTAGCGGGCGGGTCCTACGAGCAGTACTTC.

The V gene is TRBV2, the J gene TRBJ2-7, with TRBD2 identical over 11 bases. The germline V gene encodes CDR1 SNHLY and CDR2 FYNNEI. The V and J ends lost 10 bases and 3 bases, in that order; junction bases with no gene match: 8. The CDR3 is 14 residues long. CDR3 region: CATDLAGGVYEQYF. The CDR3 DNA reads TGTGCCACCGACCTAGCGGGAGGAGTCTACGAGCAGTACTTC.

The chain joins TRBV18 to TRBJ2-2; D call uncertain. Trimming pared 2 bases from V and 2 bases from J, leaving 9 bases between. The CDR3 consists of 15 residues. The germline CDR1 and CDR2 sequences are KGHSH and LQKENI. The DNA of the CDR3 is TGTGCCAGCTCACCAGTGCGGATAAACACCGGGGAGCTGTTTTTT. Amino acid sequence: CASSPVRINTGELFF.

The chain is built from TRBV30 and TRBJ1-2, with 7 bases fitting TRBD1. Germline V gives CDR1 GTSNPN, CDR2 SVGIG (reference sequence). This CDR3 comprises 13 residues. Trimming at V came to 4 bases and at J to 3 bases, leaving 5 bases not matched to a gene. The CDR3 DNA sequence: TGTGCCTGGAACGGGGACAGCTACTATGGCTACACCTTC. Encoded protein: CAWNGDSYYGYTF.

The CDR3 region has the DNA TGCAGCGTTGTCGCAGATTCTAGCAATCAGCCCCAGCATTTT. Translated: CSVVADSSNQPQHF. This rearrangement joins TRBV29-1 to TRBJ1-5; no reliable D call. The V end was cut by 4 bases, the J end by 0 bases, with 10 bases between. This CDR3 contains 14 residues. Germline V lookup: CDR1 SQVTM, CDR2 ANQGSEA.

The chain carries TRBV4-3 and TRBJ1-4, with no clear D. V was pared by 4 bases and J by 2 bases, with 11 bases between. This CDR3 has 15 residues. Looked up from germline, CDR1 is LGHNA and CDR2 is YSLEER. This CDR3 reads CASSPQYGTNEKLFF. The DNA for the CDR3 is TGCGCCAGCAGCCCCCAATACGGGACTAATGAAAAACTGTTTTTT.

The chain combines TRBV5-1 with TRBJ2-3, with 10 bases matching TRBD2. Trimming cost V 0 bases and J 6 bases; bases outside gene matches: 7. This CDR3 is 16 amino acids long. Per the germline V gene, CDR1 is SGHRS and CDR2 is YFSETQ. The CDR3 loop is CASSLESGRVSDTQYF. The CDR3 coding sequence is TGCGCCAGCAGCTTGGAGAGCGGGAGGGTTTCGGATACGCAGTATTTT.